These 18 T cell receptor beta chains were all obtained from the same sample, sequenced in a study of CD4 T cells in relation to SARS-CoV-2 and coronaviruses. No antigens are known for them. Before the COVID-19 pandemic, during about 2011-2019, CD4+ T cells were taken from unexposed donors. The cells were cultured for over eight days before CD4+ T cells were isolated. The data were produced by immunoSEQ multiplex PCR, yet TCRdb's version contains in-frame clones alone and is incomplete. The repertoire holds some 20,000 clones, with 75% to 85% as singletons. Sequencing was carried out using CD4+ T cells from PBMCs, cultured in vitro. Receptor source: a human donor in good health.

J is TRBJ2-5 and V is TRBV6-5; 9 positions match TRBD1. V was pared by 1 base and J by 3 bases, with 3 bases of the junction left unmatched. CDR1 is MNHEY, CDR2 SVGAGI, per germline. The CDR3 is 15 residues long. CDR3 nucleotide sequence: TGTGCCAGCAGTTACTTAGGACAGGGGAAAGAGACCCAGTACTTC. Translated, it gives CASSYLGQGKETQYF.

The chain joins TRBV5-6 to TRBJ1-2; D is unresolved. This CDR3 region has 15 residues. V was shortened by 0 bases and J by 2 bases, with 11 bases between the two germline ends. Germline values: CDR1 SGHDT, CDR2 YYEEEE. As DNA, the CDR3 is TGTGCCAGCAGCTTGGCCTCACTGACCAACTATGGCTACACCTTC. It encodes CASSLASLTNYGYTF. Complete variable domain (other parts from reference TRBV5-6 and TRBJ1-2): DAGVTQSPTHLIKTRGQQVTLRCSPKSGHDTVSWYQQALGQGPQFIFQYYEEEERQRGNFPDRFSGHQFPNYSSELNVNALLLGDSALYLCASSLASLTNYGYTFGSGTRLTVV.

This chain connects TRBV5-6 to TRBJ1-5, with 10 positions matching TRBD1. Trimming took 1 base from V and 6 from J; bases not matched to a gene: 4. This CDR3 is 15 amino acids long. Germline V gene sequence: CDR1 SGHDT, CDR2 YYEEEE. For the CDR3, the DNA is TGTGCCAGCAGCTTGCGGACAGGGGGTCTTCAGCCCCAGCATTTT. This encodes CASSLRTGGLQPQHF.

The chain is built from TRBV5-5 and TRBJ2-7, with D possibly TRBD1 on 5 matching bases. Germline-derived CDR1 and CDR2 are SGHKS and YYEKEE (reference sequence). V lost 1 base and J lost 7, with 9 bases in between. The CDR3 is made up of 12 amino acids. CDR3 nucleotide sequence: TGTGCCAGCAGCTTGACGGACATGGAGCAGTACTTC. Protein sequence: CASSLTDMEQYF.

This chain joins TRBV5-6 and TRBJ2-1; 9 positions agree with TRBD2. From germline, CDR1 is SGHDT and CDR2 YYEEEE. The CDR3 has 15 amino acids. V shed 1 base, J shed 4 bases, and the junction held 3 bases outside the gene matches. The CDR3 sequence is CASSLRLAGYNEQFF. Here the CDR3 DNA reads TGTGCCAGCAGCTTGCGGCTAGCGGGATACAATGAGCAGTTCTTC.

The table lists this clone with a count of one. V is TRBV10-2 and J is TRBJ2-3; D is unclear. Germline V gives CDR1 WSHSY, CDR2 SAAADI. Trimming removed 7 bases at V and 2 bases at J, with 10 bases between. The CDR3 totals 13 residues. The CDR3 DNA sequence: TGCGCCAGCAATTTAAGGGCCACAGATACGCAGTATTTT. This gives the protein CASNLRATDTQYF.

This clone was counted a few times. This chain connects TRBV14 to TRBJ1-1; no reliable D call. CDR3 size: 15 residues. Deletions cut 1 base from V and 5 bases from J, with 14 bases between. Germline V gene data show CDR1 as SGHDN and CDR2 as FVKESK. The CDR3 spells CASSQGIRVRTEAFF. Here the CDR3 DNA reads TGTGCCAGCAGCCAAGGTATTCGGGTTAGGACTGAAGCTTTCTTT.

The rearrangement uses TRBV19 and TRBJ1-2; 8 bases align to TRBD1. Trimming at V came to 5 bases and at J to 8 bases, leaving 7 bases not matched to a gene. Germline CDR1 is LNHDA and CDR2 is SQIVND (reference sequence). This CDR3 comprises 13 residues. DNA for the CDR3: TGTGCCAGTAGTCCCCAGGGGGCCGGCGGCTACACCTTC. Amino acid sequence: CASSPQGAGGYTF.

This clone counts as medium-sized. The chain couples TRBV5-1 to TRBJ1-4; D possibly corresponds to TRBD1 (5 bases). There are 14 residues in the CDR3. In germline, CDR1 is SGHRS, CDR2 YFSETQ. V lost 4 bases and J lost 8, with 15 bases in between. The CDR3 is CASSPNPGIEKLFF. Written as DNA, the CDR3 is TGCGCCAGCAGCCCGAATCCAGGGATAGAAAAACTGTTTTTT.

This sequence joins TRBV5-1 and TRBJ1-4; no reliable D call. The germline gives CDR1 SGHRS, CDR2 YFSETQ. The V gene lost 0 bases and the J gene lost 3 bases, with 6 bases spanning the gap. The CDR3 is made up of 14 amino acids. Written as DNA, the CDR3 is TGCGCCAGCAGCTTGGGGTTTCCTAATGAAAAACTGTTTTTT. It translates to CASSLGFPNEKLFF.

V usage is TRBV6-1 and J usage is TRBJ1-5; 7 positions match TRBD1. With 2 bases clipped from V and 14 bases from J, the junction kept 6 bases outside the gene matches. Germline lookup yields CDR1 MNHNS and CDR2 SASEGT. CDR3 size: 12 residues. CDR3 sequence reads: CASSENRQGEHF. The DNA of the CDR3 is TGTGCCAGCAGTGAAAATAGGCAGGGGGAGCATTTT.

This chain joins TRBV7-8 and TRBJ1-6, with 9 bases fitting TRBD1. The germline V gene encodes CDR1 SGHVS and CDR2 FQNEAQ. The CDR3 is made up of 15 amino acids. V lost 5 bases, J lost 3 bases, and 2 bases stayed unmatched. CDR3 sequence reads: CASSRGQGYNSPLHF. CDR3 nucleotide sequence: TGTGCCAGCAGCCGGGGACAGGGCTATAATTCACCCCTCCACTTT.

The chain joins TRBV18 to TRBJ2-5, with 7 bases lining up with TRBD1. CDR3 size: 16 residues. CDR1 and CDR2 (germline): KGHSH, LQKENI. V lost 2 bases and J lost 0; bases outside the gene matches: 6. For the CDR3, the DNA is TGTGCCAGCTCACCAGGACAGGAGTTGTACCAAGAGACCCAGTACTTC. Translating it yields CASSPGQELYQETQYF.

V is TRBV2 and J is TRBJ1-5; D ambiguous. Trimming took off 5 bases at V and 6 bases at J, with 11 bases between the two ends. Germline values: CDR1 SNHLY, CDR2 FYNNEI. CDR3 length: 13 residues. The CDR3 region has the DNA TGTGCCAGCAGTCTCTCACCTATTCAGCCCCAGCATTTT. Residues: CASSLSPIQPQHF.

The rearrangement uses TRBV6-4 and TRBJ2-1, with D tentatively TRBD2 (6 bases). The V gene lost 3 bases and the J gene lost 0 bases, with 18 bases spanning the gap. The CDR3 extends over 18 amino acids. The germline V gene encodes CDR1 MRHNA and CDR2 SNTAGT. The CDR3 DNA reads as TGTGCCAGCAGTGATTTTAGCGGACCATTTTCCTCCTACAATGAGCAGTTCTTC. It codes for CASSDFSGPFSSYNEQFF.

J is TRBJ1-2 and V is TRBV6-5, with 7 bases identical to TRBD1. CDR3 length: 13 amino acids. The germline gives CDR1 MNHEY, CDR2 SVGAGI. The V and J ends lost 3 bases and 6 bases, in that order; junction bases with no gene match: 4. CDR3 in DNA: TGTGCCAGCAGTTATCAGACAGGGAATGGCTACACCTTC. Translating gives CASSYQTGNGYTF.

The gene calls are TRBV5-4 and TRBJ2-2; TRBD2 aligns across 7 bases. Germline lookup yields CDR1 SGHNT and CDR2 YYREEE (reference sequence). Germline trimming cut 5 bases from V and 3 bases from J; bases unmatched to any gene: 7. There are 15 residues in the CDR3. CDR3 in DNA: TGTGCCAGCAGTCTGCAGGGAGGGGACACCGGGGAGCTGTTTTTT. Translating gives CASSLQGGDTGELFF.

This chain joins TRBV18 and TRBJ2-3, with D possibly being TRBD1 (5 bases). Germline V gene lookup returns CDR1 KGHSH and CDR2 LQKENI. This CDR3 spans 16 amino acids. With 0 bases removed from V and 4 bases from J, the gap between germline ends came to 14 bases. This chain's CDR3 is CASSPPKGEGSDTQYF. CDR3 DNA: TGTGCCAGCTCACCACCGAAAGGGGAAGGGTCAGATACGCAGTATTTT. The whole variable domain, remainder taken from reference TRBV18 and TRBJ2-3, is NAGVMQNPRHLVRRRGQEARLRCSPMKGHSHVYWYRQLPEEGLKFMVYLQKENIIDESGMPKERFSAEFPKEGPSILRIQQVVRGDSAAYFCASSPPKGEGSDTQYFGPGTRLTVL.